This note documents a single T cell receptor (beta chain) sequence. Its antigen remains unknown. This CDR3 has 15 amino acids. Trimming stripped 3 bases from V and 0 bases from J, with 10 bases between. Germline CDR1 and CDR2: WNHNN and SYGVQD (reference sequence). Scientists ran DNA taken from cultured CD4+ T cells through the Oncomine TCR Beta short-read assay for sequencing. Each CDR3 protein is one row after TCRdb ran MiXCR on the PCR reads. The sample contains 14,000 to 15,000 distinct CDR3 sequences, just under 45% of which appear only once. Noted treatment: roughly 10-day PBMC culture with coronavirus spike peptide pools or control peptides (ViraFEST assay). ViraFEST stimulated the growth of antigen-specific T cells using peptide pools and subsequently profiled their TCRs by sequencing. These data belong to a study of vaccination and CD4 T cells after COVID-19. Overall study context: Convalescent persons amounted to six males plus four females, two of whom were Hispanic.

This sequence joins TRBV10-1 and TRBJ2-3, with D unclear. The material sequenced was CD4+ T cells from blood, cultured in vitro. The receptor comes from a human donor who had recovered from COVID-19. CDR3 nucleotide sequence: TGCGCCAGCAGTGATGACCTAAGGAGCACAGATACGCAGTATTTT. It translates to CASSDDLRSTDTQYF.